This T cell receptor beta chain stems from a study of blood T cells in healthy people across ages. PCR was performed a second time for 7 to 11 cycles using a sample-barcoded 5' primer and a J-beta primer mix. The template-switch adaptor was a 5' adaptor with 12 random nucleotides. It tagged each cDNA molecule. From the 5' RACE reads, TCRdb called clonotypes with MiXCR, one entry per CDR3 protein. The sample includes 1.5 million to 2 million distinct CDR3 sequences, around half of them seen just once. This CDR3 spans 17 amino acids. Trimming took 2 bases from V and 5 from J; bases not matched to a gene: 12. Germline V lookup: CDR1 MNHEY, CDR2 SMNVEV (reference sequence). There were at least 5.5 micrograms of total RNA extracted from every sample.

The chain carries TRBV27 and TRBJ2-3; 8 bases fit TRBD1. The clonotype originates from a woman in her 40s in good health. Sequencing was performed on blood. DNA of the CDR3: TGTGCCAGCAGTTTACTTGCAGGGGGCTTGACCCAAGATACGCAGTATTTT. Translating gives CASSLLAGGLTQDTQYF.